This T cell receptor (beta chain) emerged from a study of blood T cell repertoires in COVID-19 (dated by TCRdb to about 2020). At the level of the whole study: The collaborator samples originated in the United States, Italy and Spain and spanned the acute and convalescent phases of COVID-19. The material from the prospective study consisted of cDNA or gDNA derived from T cells, B-cell-depleted T cells, or PBMCs. Subjects who had been exposed to COVID-19, were actively infected with it, or had recovered from it provided the deeply sampled blood TCRbeta repertoires that made up the dataset. The repertoires were made available in a free public database intended to serve as a resource for research on the immune response to SARS-CoV-2. Samples were obtained from the ongoing ImmuneRACE study (first 160 participants) and from about 1,300 subjects provided by 6 global collaborators. Sample metadata almost always included a de-identified subject ID, COVID-19 status, age in years and sex. Where HLA class I and class II types were available, the types were taken from metadata supplied by the sample provider, not from assay-based typing.

Trimming removed 0 bases from V and 5 bases from J, leaving 22 bases between the germline ends. CDR1 and CDR2 (SGHVS, FQNEAQ) derive from the germline V gene. From cysteine to phenylalanine, the CDR3 is 18 amino acids long. Only the CDR3 DNA is retained, 54 bases long and in frame from the first base. TCRbeta CDR3 regions were amplified from genomic DNA using the immunoSEQ Assay, a bias-controlled multiplex PCR. The published analysis was carried out like this. The number of nucleated cells in each sample was estimated from the amplification of reference gene primers within the assay. Sequence reads were collapsed and filtered to measure the absolute abundance of every unique TCRbeta CDR3 rearrangement. Productive Simpson clonality was computed per sample as the square root of Simpson's diversity index over productive rearrangements. The table comes from immuneACCESS by way of TCRdb, which keeps in-frame sequences with V and J called. Part of the clones is missing from these tables; in studies checked, under half for an unresolved V gene and the rest for unknown reasons. V, J and clone size were drawn from that table, and D and trimming were deduced from the DNA. The sample table records under 300,000 clones; 84% of these occur just once. The ten largest clones represent under 4.5% of the sample.

Whole blood was collected in K2EDTA tubes by collaborating institutions according to the institutions' own protocols. Collaborator samples were shipped for TCRbeta analysis as frozen whole blood, isolated PBMCs, or DNA extracted from either sample type. Study-wide conclusions, independent of this receptor: Clinical and demographic metadata were provided uncurated, with the amount varying by source and participant.

Worth noting for this clone: Its specific antigen is unknown. The input lacks base qualities; no much larger clone sits a single base away.

Sequenced: peripheral blood. The V gene is TRBV7-8 and the J gene is TRBJ2-5; the D gene is perhaps TRBD2, from 5 matching bases. The clonotype was recovered from a man aged 50-59 years with acute or convalescent COVID-19. The DNA sequence is as follows: TGTGCCAGCAGCTTAGCTGTCCGAGGGAACCCTGAGAGGGAGACCCAGTACTTC. It translates to CASSLAVRGNPERETQYF.